These 6 T cell receptor beta chains originate from one sample sequenced in a study of blood T cell repertoires in COVID-19. TCRdb's table, derived via immunoSEQ multiplex PCR, lists solely in-frame clones and lacks some. The data show 150,000 or so clones, roughly 86% seen once. The sample consisted of peripheral blood. Every receptor here comes from a human donor with acute or convalescent COVID-19. The donor label of this sample is uncertain.

This chain links TRBV5-1 with TRBJ1-1, with a tentative D call TRBD1 (6 bases). V lost 0 bases, J lost 2 bases, and 8 bases lay in between. Germline-derived CDR1 and CDR2 are SGHRS and YFSETQ. CDR3 length equals 14 residues. CDR3 residues: CASSLARGNTEAFF. Written as DNA, the CDR3 is TGCGCCAGCAGCTTGGCCAGGGGTAACACTGAAGCTTTCTTT.

V gene TRBV7-2 combines with J gene TRBJ2-3; TRBD2 matches at 9 bases. Germline assignment: CDR1 SGHTA and CDR2 FQGNSA. The CDR3 extends over 15 amino acids. The V and J ends lost 4 bases and 7 bases, in that order; junction bases with no gene match: 9. The CDR3 is CASSSPRGGANTQYF. The CDR3 DNA sequence: TGTGCCAGCAGCTCCCCCCGCGGGGGGGCTAATACGCAGTATTTT.

The chain links TRBV5-1 to TRBJ1-6, with a tentative D call TRBD1 (5 bases). The ends were cut back, 4 bases at V and 8 bases at J, with 13 bases in the middle. The CDR3 is made up of 14 amino acids. The germline V gene encodes CDR1 SGHRS and CDR2 YFSETQ. CDR3 in amino acids: CASSEDAGDSPLHF. CDR3 DNA: TGCGCCAGCAGCGAGGACGCGGGGGATTCACCCCTCCACTTT.

This chain connects TRBV7-9 to TRBJ2-2; 11 bases align to TRBD2. Trimming cost V 5 bases and J 3 bases; bases outside gene matches: 5. The CDR3 contains 16 residues. Germline lookup yields CDR1 SEHNR and CDR2 FQNEAQ (reference sequence). CDR3 residues: CASSAPSGGHTGELFF. In DNA form, the CDR3 reads TGTGCCAGCAGCGCCCCTAGCGGGGGGCACACCGGGGAGCTGTTTTTT. Full variable domain (remainder filled in from reference TRBV7-9 and TRBJ2-2): DTGVSQNPRHKITKRGQNVTFRCDPISEHNRLYWYRQTLGQGPEFLTYFQNEAQLEKSRLLSDRFSAERPKGSFSTLEIQRTEQGDSAMYLCASSAPSGGHTGELFFGEGSRLTVL.

The chain is built from TRBV6-5 and TRBJ2-7; 10 nucleotides agree with TRBD1. CDR3 size: 15 residues. From germline, CDR1 is MNHEY and CDR2 SVGAGI. V lost 4 bases, J lost 7 bases, and 10 bases stayed unmatched. The CDR3 DNA follows: TGTGCCAGCAGTTCCGCCGGGACAGGGGCAAGGGAGCAGTACTTC. This encodes CASSSAGTGAREQYF.

The rearrangement links TRBV19 to TRBJ1-1; 7 nucleotides align to TRBD1. After removal of 8 bases from V and 0 bases from J, the junction contained 9 bases not matched to a gene. CDR3 size: 15 residues. CDR1 and CDR2 (germline): LNHDA, SQIVND (reference sequence). CDR3 in DNA: TGTGCCAGTGTGCTACAGGGGCTCATGAACACTGAAGCTTTCTTT. It is translated as CASVLQGLMNTEAFF.